This entry is about one TCR beta chain. Its antigen is still unknown. This sample was taken from a study of blood T cells in healthy people across ages. V trimming: 7 bases; J trimming: 0 bases; junction bases outside the gene matches: 8. The CDR3 totals 16 residues. Germline V gene sequence: CDR1 DFQATT, CDR2 SNEGSKA (reference sequence). It was with a sample-barcoded 5' primer and a J-beta primer mix that a second PCR of about 6 to 12 cycles was run. Sequencing of every sample gave 2.5 million or more CDR3-containing paired-end reads. TCRdb called the 5' RACE reads again in MiXCR, with one record for every CDR3 protein. Here the sample spans about 720,000 distinct CDR3 sequences, around a fifth being singletons. Overall study findings and caveats: With naive T cell percentage, TCR beta diversity showed a strong correlation. Lack of knowledge of donor CMV status possibly confounded expanded clonotype changes.

This rearrangement joins TRBV20-1 to TRBJ2-1; 11 nucleotides align to TRBD1. This clonotype was obtained from a man aged 65 to 85 in good health. The source material was blood. The CDR3: CSVAAGTGGSYNEQFF. CDR3 nucleotides: TGCAGTGTCGCCGCAGGGACAGGGGGCTCCTACAATGAGCAGTTCTTC.